Given below is one T cell receptor (beta chain) in context. Germline-derived CDR1 and CDR2 are SNHLY and FYNNEI. V was clipped by 8 bases and J by 8 bases; unmatched bases: 7. The CDR3 is 14 amino acids. These data come from a study of blood T cell repertoires in COVID-19. In the study overall: Samples of COVID-19 (acute and convalescent) were obtained from the United States, Italy and Spain. PBMCs, B-cell-depleted T cells, or T cells were the source of the cDNA or gDNA that made up the material.

Study processing details: Reference gene primers were amplified, and this amplification served to estimate nucleated cell counts. The repertoire was sequenced with immunoSEQ multiplex PCR; TCRdb's copy has only in-frame clones and lacks some. V and J calls plus clone size are reproduced from that table; the DNA served to infer D and trimming. Among over 250,000 clones, around 89% were seen once, and the ten largest hold around 3%. Across over 20 US areas, participants ranged in age from 18 to 89 years. The sequencing sample was made of PBMCs or T cells enriched from blood (not recorded which). This chain connects TRBV2 to TRBJ2-1, with TRBD2 matching over 12 bases. This receptor was obtained from a woman between 45 and 65 years old who had recovered from COVID-19. The CDR3: CASLWTSGIYEQFF. DNA of the CDR3: TGTGCCAGCCTATGGACTAGCGGGATCTATGAGCAGTTCTTC.